This TCR beta chain is drawn from a study of blood T cell repertoires in COVID-19. The table came from immunoSEQ multiplex PCR; TCRdb's copy has only in-frame clones and leaves some out. In the table there are about 500,000 clones, roughly 91% of which are singletons. The CDR3 covers 12 residues. CDR1 and CDR2 (germline): SGHDT, YYEEEE. V lost 3 bases, J lost 2 bases, and 5 bases lay in between. The clonotype originates from a woman between 45 and 60 years old with COVID-19, enrolled during active disease. The rearrangement joins TRBV5-6 to TRBJ1-2, with D hard to call. Sequenced sample: peripheral blood. DNA for the CDR3: TGTGCCAGCAGCTCCATCAACTATGGCTACACCTTC. Translating it yields CASSSINYGYTF.